Presented here are 25 T cell receptor beta chains from one specimen sequenced in a study of tumor and adjacent non-tumor tissue in lung cancer. No cell sorting was done before RNA was extracted from the tissue. Three rounds of nested PCR, following a modified ARM-PCR protocol, produced the TCRbeta library. TCRdb recomputed calls from the multiplex PCR reads with MiXCR, one row per CDR3 protein. In the table there are 70,000 or so distinct CDR3 sequences, about three fifths of which are singletons. The specimen was lung tumor tissue. These receptors were taken from a man aged 45-65 years with non-small cell lung cancer.

Note on this clonotype: No conserved phenylalanine or tryptophan is present at the end of the CDR3, so a read error is the likely explanation. V usage is TRBV4-1 and J usage is TRBJ2-7, with D perhaps being TRBD1 or TRBD2 (6 bases each). Between the trimmed V and J ends, which lost 4 bases and 1 base, there was a span of 20 bases. Per the germline V gene, CDR1 is MGHRA and CDR2 is YSYEKL. The CDR3 loop spans 17 amino acids. This CDR3 is CASSPRASAGASYEQYL. Here the CDR3 DNA reads TGCGCCAGCAGCCCACGCGCTAGCGCAGGGGCATCCTACGAGCAGTACCTC.

Remarks on this clonotype: In this CDR3 the conserved last residue, phenylalanine or tryptophan, is missing, so a read error is likely. The chain uses TRBV12-3 or TRBV12-4 and TRBJ1-1; D not resolved. Trimming removed 8 bases from V and 5 bases from J, with 18 bases in between. CDR3 length: 14 residues. CDR3 nucleotides: TGTGCCAGCTGCATTGGGATGGTAGGGACTGAAGCTTTCCTT. Translating it yields CASCIGMVGTEAFL.

By share, this clonotype counts as medium-sized. The genes are TRBV29-1 and TRBJ2-1; possibly TRBD1 for D (5 bases). The V gene lost 7 bases and the J gene lost 9 bases, with 16 bases spanning the gap. CDR1 SQVTM and CDR2 ANQGSEA come from the germline V gene. The CDR3 runs 12 residues. Written as DNA, the CDR3 is TGCAGCGCCCGACAGACGATCAGTGAGCAGTTCTTC. Translating it yields CSARQTISEQFF.

With respect to this clonotype: This may be a read error, as it is one base from a much larger clone. The chain carries TRBV7-8 and TRBJ2-7; possible D gene TRBD2, 6 bases. With 3 bases removed from V and 4 bases from J, the gap between germline ends came to 16 bases. Per germline, CDR1 SGHVS and CDR2 FQNEAQ. The CDR3 loop spans 15 amino acids. CDR3 residues: CASSFVAGSKYEQYF. CDR3 coding DNA: TGTGCCAGCAGCTTCGTGGCGGGAAGTAAATACGAGCAGTACTTC. Based on the CDR3 plus reference TRBV7-8 and TRBJ2-7, the full variable domain is GAGVSQSPRYKVAKRGQDVALRCDPISGHVSLFWYQQALGQGPEFLTYFQNEAQLDKSGLPSDRFFAERPEGSVSTLKIQRTQQEDSAVYLCASSFVAGSKYEQYFGPGTRLTVT.

The chain employs TRBV20-1 and TRBJ2-6, with a weak D call TRBD1 (5 bases). The V end was cut by 4 bases, the J end by 2 bases, with 12 bases between. The CDR3 totals 15 residues. CDR1 and CDR2 (germline): DFQATT, SNEGSKA (reference sequence). The CDR3 bases are TGCAGTGCTAACTTAGGGGTAACTGGGGCCAACGTCCTGACTTTC. This sequence encodes CSANLGVTGANVLTF.

The CDR3 region has the DNA TGCCGCGCCCGGGGAGGGGTTCGCACAGATACGCAGTATTTT. It is translated as CRARGGVRTDTQYF. The chain links TRBV29-1 to TRBJ2-3; 7 nucleotides agree with TRBD2. Per the germline V gene, CDR1 is SQVTM and CDR2 is ANQGSEA. This CDR3 region has 14 residues.

This clonotype was found a few times. V is TRBV20-1 and J is TRBJ2-1; the match to TRBD2 covers 9 bases. The germline V gene encodes CDR1 DFQATT and CDR2 SNEGSKA (reference sequence). Germline trimming cut 5 bases from V and 6 bases from J; bases unmatched to any gene: 14. The CDR3 covers 16 residues. The CDR3 sequence is CSALSRGSGRFNEQFF. CDR3 bases: TGCAGTGCTCTCTCCAGGGGGAGCGGGAGGTTCAATGAGCAGTTCTTC.

This clonotype was seen more than once but under ten times. This rearrangement joins TRBV20-1 to TRBJ2-7; D is possibly TRBD1 (7 bases). The germline gives CDR1 DFQATT, CDR2 SNEGSKA (reference sequence). The CDR3 runs to 12 residues. The V end lost 6 bases, the J end lost 1 base, and 10 bases lay between the germline ends. For the CDR3, the DNA is TGCAGTGCCCAGGGGGGTTCCTACGAGCAGTACTTC. Residues: CSAQGGSYEQYF.

The chain employs TRBV2 and TRBJ2-1; D unclear. The CDR3 is 11 residues long. The germline gives CDR1 SNHLY, CDR2 FYNNEI. Trimming shortened V by 10 bases and J by 12 bases, and 16 bases separated the two germline ends. In DNA form, the CDR3 reads TGTGCCAACAATCAGACAACACGGCAGTTCTTC. Encoded protein: CANNQTTRQFF.

This clonotype has ten or more counts. This chain joins TRBV7-8 and TRBJ2-7; D is tentatively TRBD1 or TRBD2 (5 bases each). Trimming removed 4 bases at V and 2 bases at J, with 12 bases between. Germline V lookup: CDR1 SGHVS, CDR2 FQNEAQ. The CDR3 runs to 14 residues. The CDR3 here is CASSSVQGPYEQYF. CDR3 sequence (DNA): TGTGCCAGCAGCTCAGTGCAGGGACCCTACGAGCAGTACTTC.

This clonotype occurred many times. This chain's CDR3 is CASSLKRGDDQETQYF. CDR3 DNA: TGTGCCAGCAGCTTGAAACGGGGGGATGATCAAGAGACCCAGTACTTC. The chain joins TRBV5-6 to TRBJ2-5, with 7 nucleotides matching TRBD2. Germline V gene data show CDR1 as SGHDT and CDR2 as YYEEEE. The CDR3 sequence is 16 residues long. The V segment lost 1 base and the J segment 2 bases; nucleotides outside the gene matches: 8.

The chain couples TRBV6-6 to TRBJ2-4, with no clear D. With 8 bases removed from V and 0 bases from J, the gap between germline ends came to 11 bases. From germline, CDR1 is MNHNY and CDR2 SVGAGI (reference sequence). The length of the CDR3 is 14 residues. Written as DNA, the CDR3 is TGTGCCAGCGAGGTTAGTTTAGCCAAAAACATTCAGTACTTC. Encoded protein: CASEVSLAKNIQYF.

The chain is built from TRBV5-1 and TRBJ1-6; possible D gene TRBD1, 5 bases. Per germline, CDR1 SGHRS and CDR2 YFSETQ. The V and J ends lost 4 bases and 7 bases respectively, with 18 bases between them. The CDR3 contains 16 residues. CDR3 region: CASSVQPGQGNSPLHF. CDR3 in DNA: TGCGCCAGCAGCGTGCAACCGGGGCAGGGAAATTCACCCCTCCACTTT.

In the case of this clonotype: A read error is likely, as this CDR3 ends without the conserved phenylalanine or tryptophan. The chain links TRBV11-2 to TRBJ2-2; 10 nucleotides align to TRBD2. The CDR3 has 18 residues. The V gene end was trimmed by 5 bases and the J gene end by 4 bases; junction bases not matched to a gene: 13. Per the germline V gene, CDR1 is SGHAT and CDR2 is FQNNGV. The CDR3 DNA sequence: TGTGCCAGCAGCCTCCGAGGGGCAGCGGGGGGGCGCACCGGGGAGCTGTTTTAT. Residues: CASSLRGAAGGRTGELFY.

In its sample, this clonotype was seen many times. This rearrangement joins TRBV6-6 to TRBJ2-1; 9 bases fit TRBD1. V was clipped by 5 bases and J by 3 bases; unmatched bases: 5. The CDR3 runs 15 residues. From germline, CDR1 is MNHNY and CDR2 SVGAGI (reference sequence). The CDR3 DNA sequence: TGTGCCAGCAGTAAACCGGGACAGGGCTACAATGAGCAGTTCTTC. Residues: CASSKPGQGYNEQFF.

This clonotype was recorded only once. This may be a read error, as it is one base from a much larger clone. This chain connects TRBV5-4 to TRBJ1-1; the D gene is possibly TRBD1 (5 bases). The germline gives CDR1 SGHNT, CDR2 YYREEE (reference sequence). Trimming removed 6 bases at V and 1 base at J, with 13 bases between. CDR3 size: 14 residues. CDR3 coding DNA: TGTGCCAGCAACTGGGAGGGACCGAACACTGAAGCTTTCTTT. Translated: CASNWEGPNTEAFF.

Of note for this clonotype: This may stem from a read error, because a much larger clone lies one nucleotide away. Given the absence of the conserved phenylalanine or tryptophan at the CDR3 end, a read error is likely. V and J are TRBV12-3 or TRBV12-4 and TRBJ1-3, with a tentative D call TRBD1 (6 bases). The CDR3 covers 16 residues. V gave up 4 bases and J gave up 0 bases, with 13 bases separating them. This CDR3 is CASSSTWTVSGNTIYS. The DNA of the CDR3 is TGTGCCAGCAGTTCCACTTGGACAGTCTCTGGAAACACCATATATTCT.

The gene calls are TRBV6-1 and TRBJ2-3; no definite D call. The CDR3 totals 14 residues. Deletions cut 8 bases from V and 2 bases from J, with 14 bases between. Germline CDR1 is MNHNS and CDR2 is SASEGT. CDR3 sequence: CASGWTDNTDTQYF. CDR3 bases: TGTGCCAGCGGATGGACCGACAACACAGATACGCAGTATTTT.

Turning to this clonotype: Because the CDR3 is missing its conserved closing phenylalanine or tryptophan, this is likely a read error. The genes are TRBV7-8 and TRBJ1-1; D gene ambiguous. V gave up 0 bases and J gave up 1 base, with 6 bases separating them. Germline lookup yields CDR1 SGHVS and CDR2 FQNEAQ. The CDR3 covers 14 residues. The CDR3 protein is CASSLAYPNTEAFI. The CDR3 DNA reads as TGTGCCAGCAGCTTAGCCTACCCGAACACTGAAGCTTTCATT.

For this clonotype: Because the CDR3's place on the DNA is in doubt, the DNA is left out and the CDR3 is given as listed by TCRdb. The gene calls are TRBV6-6 and TRBJ2-1; the D segment call TRBD1 is taken from the table without a DNA check. Inclusive of both ends, the CDR3 amounts to 15 amino acids. Germline-derived CDR1 and CDR2 are MNHNY and SVGAGI (reference sequence). The CDR3 here is CARSTKFGGGNERFF.

V and J are TRBV4-1 and TRBJ2-5; 8 nucleotides line up with TRBD2. The V gene end was trimmed by 1 base and the J gene end by 14 bases; junction bases not matched to a gene: 18. Per germline, CDR1 MGHRA and CDR2 YSYEKL. The CDR3 loop spans 16 amino acids. The CDR3 coding sequence is TGCGCCAGCAGCCAAGTAGTTTACGGGGGGGGAGAGATCCAATACTTC. This gives the protein CASSQVVYGGGEIQYF.

About this clonotype itself: One end of the junction varies from germline; a read error may be responsible. CDR3 coding DNA: TGTGCCAGCAGTTTAACTGAAAATCAGCCTCAGCATTTT. As protein: CASSLTENQPQHF. The chain uses TRBV12-3 or TRBV12-4 and TRBJ1-5, with no clear D. There are 13 residues in the CDR3.

Note on this clonotype: Germline and junction disagree at one end, which may indicate a read error. The chain has TRBV6-6 and TRBJ2-7; tentative D call: TRBD2 (6 bases). Germline V lookup: CDR1 MNHNY, CDR2 SVGAGI (reference sequence). The CDR3 runs 14 residues. The CDR3 protein is CVSRNGGTVYEQYF. As DNA, the CDR3 is TGTGTCAGCAGGAACGGCGGGACTGTCTACGAACAATACTTC.

V and J are TRBV28 and TRBJ2-7; no firm D call. CDR3 length: 15 residues. V shed 8 bases and J shed 1 base, with 18 bases lying between them. CDR1 is MDHEN, CDR2 SYDVKM, per germline. The CDR3: CASSPTWSGSYEQYF. DNA of the CDR3: TGTGCCAGCTCTCCTACCTGGTCCGGTTCCTACGAGCAGTACTTC.

A word on this clonotype: The conserved phenylalanine or tryptophan normally closing the CDR3 is absent here, so this likely arose from a read error. V is TRBV10-3 and J is TRBJ2-1, with 14 bases identical to TRBD2. In germline, CDR1 is ENHRY, CDR2 SYGVKD. Losses at the gene ends were 5 bases for V and 10 bases for J; bases not matched to a gene: 13. There are 17 residues in the CDR3. The CDR3 DNA reads TGTGCCATCAGTCAGAGTAAGACTAGCGGGAGGGCCTGGGAGCAGTTCTCC. Amino acids: CAISQSKTSGRAWEQFS.